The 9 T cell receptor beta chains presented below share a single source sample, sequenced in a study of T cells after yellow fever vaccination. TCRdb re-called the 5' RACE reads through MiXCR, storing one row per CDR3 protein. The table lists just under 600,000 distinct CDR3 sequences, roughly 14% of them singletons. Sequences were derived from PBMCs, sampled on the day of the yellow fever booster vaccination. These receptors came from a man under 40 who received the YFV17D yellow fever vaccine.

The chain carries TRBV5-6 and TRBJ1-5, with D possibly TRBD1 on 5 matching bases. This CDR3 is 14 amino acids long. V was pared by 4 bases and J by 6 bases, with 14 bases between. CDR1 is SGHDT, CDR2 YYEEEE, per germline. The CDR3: CASSDGRVGQPQHF. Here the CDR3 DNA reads TGTGCCAGCAGCGATGGCAGGGTTGGTCAGCCCCAGCATTTT.

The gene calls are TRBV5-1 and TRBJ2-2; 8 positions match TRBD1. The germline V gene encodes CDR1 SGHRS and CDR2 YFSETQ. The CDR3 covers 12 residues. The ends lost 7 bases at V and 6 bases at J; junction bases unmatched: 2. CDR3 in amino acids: CASQGAAGELFF. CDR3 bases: TGCGCCAGCCAGGGGGCAGCCGGGGAGCTGTTTTTT.

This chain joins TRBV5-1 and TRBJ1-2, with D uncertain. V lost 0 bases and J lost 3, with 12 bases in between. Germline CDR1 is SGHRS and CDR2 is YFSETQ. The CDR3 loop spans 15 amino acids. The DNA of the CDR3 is TGCGCCAGCAGCTTGGGGGAGTTCAAATACTATGGCTACACCTTC. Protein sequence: CASSLGEFKYYGYTF.

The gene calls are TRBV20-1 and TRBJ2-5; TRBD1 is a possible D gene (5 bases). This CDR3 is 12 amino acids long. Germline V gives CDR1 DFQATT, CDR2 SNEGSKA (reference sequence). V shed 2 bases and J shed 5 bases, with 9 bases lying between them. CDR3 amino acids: CSARQGSETQYF. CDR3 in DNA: TGCAGTGCTAGACAGGGTTCGGAGACCCAGTACTTC.

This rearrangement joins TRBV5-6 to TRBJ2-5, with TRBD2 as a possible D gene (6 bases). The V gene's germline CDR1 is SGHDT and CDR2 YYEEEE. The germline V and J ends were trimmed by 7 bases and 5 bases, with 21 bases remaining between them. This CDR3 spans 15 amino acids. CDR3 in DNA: TGTGCCAGCCGCGTTCGACTAGGGAGTTTTGAGACCCAGTACTTC. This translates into CASRVRLGSFETQYF. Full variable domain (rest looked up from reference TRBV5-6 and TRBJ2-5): DAGVTQSPTHLIKTRGQQVTLRCSPKSGHDTVSWYQQALGQGPQFIFQYYEEEERQRGNFPDRFSGHQFPNYSSELNVNALLLGDSALYLCASRVRLGSFETQYFGPGTRLLVL.

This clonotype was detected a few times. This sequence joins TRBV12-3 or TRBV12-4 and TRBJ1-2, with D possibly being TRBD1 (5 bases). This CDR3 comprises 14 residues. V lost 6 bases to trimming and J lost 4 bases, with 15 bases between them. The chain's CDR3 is CASRTAGALYGYTF. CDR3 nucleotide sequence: TGTGCCAGCAGGACCGCCGGGGCCCTCTATGGCTACACCTTC.

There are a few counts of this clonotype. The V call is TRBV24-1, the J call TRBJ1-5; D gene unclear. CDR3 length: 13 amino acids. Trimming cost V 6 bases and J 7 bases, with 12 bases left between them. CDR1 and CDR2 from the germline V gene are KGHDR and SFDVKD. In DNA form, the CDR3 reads TGTGCCACCAGTTACAAGGGAGGACAGCCCCAGCATTTT. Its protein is CATSYKGGQPQHF.

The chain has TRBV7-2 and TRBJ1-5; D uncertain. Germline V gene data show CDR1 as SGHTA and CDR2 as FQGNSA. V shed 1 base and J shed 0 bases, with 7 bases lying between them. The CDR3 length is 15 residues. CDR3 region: CASSLGVYSNQPQHF. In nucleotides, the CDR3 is TGTGCCAGCAGCTTAGGGGTTTATAGCAATCAGCCCCAGCATTTT.

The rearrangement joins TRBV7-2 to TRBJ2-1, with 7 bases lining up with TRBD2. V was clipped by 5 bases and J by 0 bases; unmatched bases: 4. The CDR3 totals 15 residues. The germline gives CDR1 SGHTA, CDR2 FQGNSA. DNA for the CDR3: TGTGCCAGCAGCCCCGGGACTATCTCCTACAATGAGCAGTTCTTC. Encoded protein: CASSPGTISYNEQFF.